This T cell receptor beta chain was captured by sequencing in a study of technical replicates of blood from a few donors. V shed 7 bases and J 5 bases; nucleotides not matched to a gene: 9. Per the germline V gene, CDR1 is LGHNA and CDR2 is YNFKEQ. The CDR3 is 15 residues long. Data came from immunoSEQ multiplex PCR; TCRdb stores just in-frame clones and leaves some out. The sample holds about 86,000 clones; nearly 96% are singletons and the top ten take 0.37%. This clone was observed a handful of times. The receptor was isolated from a human donor in good health. What was sequenced was T cells isolated from PBMCs. The rearrangement links TRBV4-2 to TRBJ1-1, with TRBD1 identical over 11 bases. Written as DNA, the CDR3 is TGTGCCAGCATGGACAGGGGGCTTTTGAGAACTGAAGCTTTCTTT. Translating it yields CASMDRGLLRTEAFF.